What follows are 10 T cell receptor beta chains derived from one specimen sequenced in a study of tumor-infiltrating lymphocytes in localized non-small cell lung cancer. Using immunoSEQ multiplex PCR, the repertoire was profiled, and TCRdb retains in-frame clones only, with some absent. The table has around 25,000 clones, roughly 70% seen once. The sequencing input was lung tumor tissue. These receptors all stem from a human donor with non-small cell lung cancer.

The chain combines TRBV7-9 with TRBJ2-3; D is perhaps TRBD1 or TRBD2 (5 bases each). CDR3 length: 15 residues. Trimming removed 5 bases from V and 6 bases from J, with 18 bases in between. The V gene's germline CDR1 is SEHNR and CDR2 FQNEAQ (reference sequence). The chain's CDR3 is CASSPMQGEPDTQYF. DNA of the CDR3: TGTGCCAGCAGCCCAATGCAGGGAGAACCGGATACGCAGTATTTT.

The CDR3 DNA follows: TGTGCCAGCAGCGTAGGGCTAGTCGCCTCCTACAATGAGCAGTTCTTC. The encoded protein is CASSVGLVASYNEQFF. This sequence joins TRBV9 and TRBJ2-1, with D hard to call. V shed 0 bases and J shed 0 bases, with 10 bases lying between them. Germline-derived CDR1 and CDR2 are SGDLS and YYNGEE. The CDR3 totals 16 residues.

The gene calls are TRBV4-2 and TRBJ2-6; D remains ambiguous. The CDR3 length is 15 residues. In germline, CDR1 is LGHNA, CDR2 YNFKEQ. V lost 3 bases to trimming and J lost 2 bases, with 8 bases between them. CDR3: CASSQTSAGANVLTF. The CDR3 DNA follows: TGTGCCAGCAGCCAGACGTCAGCTGGGGCCAACGTCCTGACTTTC.

The chain is built from TRBV4-1 and TRBJ2-7, with TRBD1 identical over 9 bases. CDR1 is MGHRA and CDR2 is YSYEKL in the germline V gene. CDR3 length: 16 residues. V lost 4 bases, J lost 1 base, and 8 bases stayed unmatched. The CDR3 region has the DNA TGCGCCAGCAGCCCGGCCGGGACAGGGAGATCCTACGAGCAGTACTTC. Translation gives CASSPAGTGRSYEQYF.

This sequence joins TRBV29-1 and TRBJ2-1; the D is unclear. CDR3 length equals 13 residues. Germline V gene lookup returns CDR1 SQVTM and CDR2 ANQGSEA. Trimming removed 6 bases at V and 6 bases at J, with 15 bases between. Here the CDR3 reads CSVGFRLGNEQFF. CDR3 in DNA: TGCAGCGTAGGGTTTAGGCTAGGCAATGAGCAGTTCTTC.

The chain is built from TRBV7-3 and TRBJ2-3; perhaps TRBD2 as D (6 bases). The germline V gene encodes CDR1 SGHTA and CDR2 FQGTGA. This CDR3 is built from 16 residues. Trimming removed 1 base at V and 0 bases at J, with 11 bases between. CDR3 DNA sequence: TGTGCCAGCAGCTTAAGGGATGGGACTAGCACAGATACGCAGTATTTT. The encoded protein is CASSLRDGTSTDTQYF.

The chain joins TRBV5-1 to TRBJ2-2; no reliable D call. CDR1 and CDR2 (germline): SGHRS, YFSETQ. The CDR3 has 15 amino acids. V was cut by 1 base and J by 2 bases, with 9 bases left in between. The CDR3 loop reads CASSLIPENTGELFF. CDR3 DNA sequence: TGCGCCAGCAGCTTGATACCAGAAAACACCGGGGAGCTGTTTTTT.

This clone has just a few counts. This chain connects TRBV28 to TRBJ1-1, with 7 bases identical to TRBD1. The V gene's germline CDR1 is MDHEN and CDR2 SYDVKM. The CDR3 contains 16 residues. The junction had 11 bases not matched to a gene; V was cut back by 4 bases and J by 3 bases. CDR3 sequence: CASSSTRMTGHTEAFF. In nucleotides, the CDR3 is TGTGCCAGCAGTTCAACTCGAATGACAGGGCACACTGAAGCTTTCTTT.

This chain uses TRBV28 with TRBJ1-1, with D possibly being TRBD1 (5 bases). Trimming pared 1 base from V and 4 bases from J, leaving 16 bases between. The CDR3 has 16 residues. Germline loops: CDR1 MDHEN, CDR2 SYDVKM. The CDR3 loop reads CASSLYGRERGTEAFF. Here the CDR3 DNA reads TGTGCCAGCAGTTTATATGGGCGCGAGAGGGGCACTGAAGCTTTCTTT.

The CDR3 region has the DNA TGTGCCAGCTCCCCAACGGGGAGCTCTGGGGCCAACGTCCTGACTTTC. It translates to CASSPTGSSGANVLTF. The rearrangement joins TRBV18 to TRBJ2-6, with TRBD2 as a possible D gene (5 bases). Germline V gene sequence: CDR1 KGHSH, CDR2 LQKENI. Trimming removed 6 bases from V and 0 bases from J, with 12 bases in between. This CDR3 is 16 amino acids long.